This T cell receptor beta chain was sequenced in a study of blood T cell repertoires in COVID-19. How the authors handled the data: Researchers report that nucleated cell counts were estimated from reference gene primer amplification. The repertoire was sequenced with immunoSEQ multiplex PCR; TCRdb's copy has only in-frame clones and lacks some. The DNA was the basis for D and trimming; V, J and clone size are from that table. Of more than 250,000 clones in the sample, around 88% are singletons; the top ten hold 1.5% to 2%. Germline loops: CDR1 SGHVS, CDR2 FNYEAQ. V gave up 2 bases and J gave up 7 bases, with 12 bases separating them. The CDR3 is 15 amino acids.

This clonotype was obtained from a woman in her 50s with acute or convalescent COVID-19. Sequencing used peripheral blood. The chain employs TRBV7-6 and TRBJ1-6; D remains unclear. The CDR3 DNA reads as TGTGCCAGCAGCTTATCGTACAACAGAAATTCACCCCTCCACTTT. The encoded protein is CASSLSYNRNSPLHF. The full variable domain, rest sourced from reference TRBV7-6 and TRBJ1-6, is GAGVSQSPRYKVTKRGQDVALRCDPISGHVSLYWYRQALGQGPEFLTYFNYEAQQDKSGLPNDRFSAERPEGSISTLTIQRTEQRDSAMYRCASSLSYNRNSPLHFGNGTRLTVT.